These 31 T cell receptor beta chains originate from one sample sequenced in a study of shared T cell receptors in the human thymus. TCRdb keeps only in-frame clones here, not all; method: immunoSEQ multiplex PCR. The sample has some 720,000 clones, approximately 90% seen once. These records were also assigned to another study, of human thymus T cells.

The specimen sequenced was thymocytes. Every receptor here comes from a boy younger than two with a congenital heart defect.

This clone was detected only once. The chain joins TRBV18 to TRBJ2-3; 11 nucleotides match TRBD2. Losses at the gene ends were 5 bases for V and 0 bases for J; bases not matched to a gene: 10. This CDR3 has 18 amino acids. The germline CDR1 and CDR2 sequences are KGHSH and LQKENI. The CDR3 spells CASSGSGTSGTSTDTQYF. DNA of the CDR3: TGTGCCAGCTCAGGTTCCGGGACTAGCGGTACTAGCACAGATACGCAGTATTTT.

The chain employs TRBV29-1 and TRBJ1-1, with D tentatively TRBD1 (5 bases). V was shortened by 5 bases and J by 0 bases, with 16 bases between the two germline ends. CDR3 size: 15 residues. The germline gives CDR1 SQVTM, CDR2 ANQGSEA. This CDR3 is CSVFGGDQLNTEAFF. In DNA, the CDR3 is TGCAGCGTTTTTGGGGGGGACCAATTGAACACTGAAGCTTTCTTT.

This clone was counted a single time. The rearrangement joins TRBV11-2 to TRBJ2-7; tentative D call: TRBD1 (5 bases). Deletions cut 2 bases from V and 3 bases from J, with 20 bases between. The CDR3 sequence is 17 residues long. CDR1 is SGHAT, CDR2 FQNNGV, per germline. The DNA for the CDR3 is TGTGCCAGCAGCTTACGGCCCTGGGGCGATGGGGTCTACGAGCAGTACTTC. Its protein is CASSLRPWGDGVYEQYF. Based on the CDR3 plus reference TRBV11-2 and TRBJ2-7, the full variable domain is EAGVAQSPRYKIIEKRQSVAFWCNPISGHATLYWYQQILGQGPKLLIQFQNNGVVDDSQLPKDRFSAERLKGVDSTLKIQPAKLEDSAVYLCASSLRPWGDGVYEQYFGPGTRLTVT.

The V gene is TRBV4-1, the J gene TRBJ2-1, with 10 bases lining up with TRBD2. V shed 5 bases and J 6 bases; nucleotides not matched to a gene: 16. Germline V gives CDR1 MGHRA, CDR2 YSYEKL. This CDR3 comprises 18 residues. CDR3 in DNA: TGCGCCAGCAGCTCAAGACCGCTGGGACTAGCGCCCTCCAATGAGCAGTTCTTC. Its translation is CASSSRPLGLAPSNEQFF.

The V and J genes are TRBV18 and TRBJ2-1; 13 nucleotides align to TRBD2. With 3 bases clipped from V and 0 bases from J, the junction kept 11 bases outside the gene matches. In germline, CDR1 is KGHSH, CDR2 LQKENI. This CDR3 is built from 20 residues. The CDR3 DNA follows: TGTGCCAGCTCACCTATCGGACTAGCGGGAGTTACGGGCTCCTACAATGAGCAGTTCTTC. Encoded protein: CASSPIGLAGVTGSYNEQFF.

The gene calls are TRBV7-8 and TRBJ1-1; D might be TRBD1 (6 bases). The CDR3 length is 14 residues. Trimming took off 5 bases at V and 5 bases at J, with 15 bases between the two ends. Germline CDR1 SGHVS, CDR2 FQNEAQ. CDR3 bases: TGTGCCAGCAGCCATTTTGAGGGGGGGACTGAAGCTTTCTTT. Protein: CASSHFEGGTEAFF.

The chain employs TRBV28 and TRBJ1-1; unclear D gene. The V gene's germline CDR1 is MDHEN and CDR2 SYDVKM. V was trimmed by 7 bases and J by 0 bases, leaving 15 bases between them. The CDR3 is made up of 15 amino acids. CDR3 sequence: CASINYRQVNTEAFF. In nucleotides, the CDR3 is TGTGCCAGCATTAATTACCGGCAGGTGAACACTGAAGCTTTCTTT.

The V call is TRBV29-1, the J call TRBJ2-3; the match to TRBD1 covers 8 bases. The germline V gene encodes CDR1 SQVTM and CDR2 ANQGSEA. The ends lost 3 bases at V and 4 bases at J; junction bases unmatched: 15. CDR3 size: 17 residues. CDR3 coding DNA: TGCAGCGTTGACCGGGACAGGCCGCCGGGGGCCTCAGATACGCAGTATTTT. It encodes CSVDRDRPPGASDTQYF.

The chain employs TRBV4-3 and TRBJ2-2, with 11 bases fitting TRBD2. Germline CDR1 reads LGHNA; CDR2 reads YSLEER. The CDR3 runs 19 residues. The V segment lost 0 bases and the J segment 7 bases; nucleotides outside the gene matches: 13. The CDR3, as DNA: TGCGCCAGCAGCCAAGAAAGGACACAACTAGCGGGAGTTATCGGGGAGCTGTTTTTT. Amino acids: CASSQERTQLAGVIGELFF.

The CDR3 reads CASSPSWAGGETQYF. The CDR3 DNA reads TGTGCCAGTAGTCCCTCCTGGGCGGGGGGAGAGACCCAGTACTTC. The chain recombines TRBV19 with TRBJ2-5, with 8 positions matching TRBD2. Germline CDR1 reads LNHDA; CDR2 reads SQIVND (reference sequence). The ends lost 5 bases at V and 4 bases at J; junction bases unmatched: 9. The CDR3 is 15 amino acids. Based on the CDR3 plus reference TRBV19 and TRBJ2-5, the full variable domain is DGGITQSPKYLFRKEGQNVTLSCEQNLNHDAMYWYRQDPGQGLRLIYYSQIVNDFQKGDIAEGYSVSREKKESFPLTVTSAQKNPTAFYLCASSPSWAGGETQYFGPGTRLLVL.

This clone was seen a handful of times. The chain couples TRBV27 to TRBJ2-4; TRBD2 matches at 7 bases. CDR1 and CDR2 (germline): MNHEY, SMNVEV (reference sequence). The trim removed 6 bases at V and 3 bases at J, leaving 8 bases unmatched. This CDR3 has 15 amino acids. The CDR3 bases are TGTGCCAGCAGCCGCGGTGGGGAGGGCAAAAACATTCAGTACTTC. Translating gives CASSRGGEGKNIQYF.

The chain recombines TRBV6-1 with TRBJ1-2; D is unresolved. V lost 0 bases and J 0 bases, leaving 14 bases between the germline ends. Germline V gene data show CDR1 as MNHNS and CDR2 as SASEGT. This CDR3 contains 17 residues. CDR3 in amino acids: CASSEAQCSGPNYGYTF. CDR3 bases: TGTGCCAGCAGTGAAGCGCAATGTTCAGGTCCTAACTATGGCTACACCTTC.

The J gene is TRBJ1-4, the V gene TRBV7-8, with 7 bases fitting TRBD1. V gave up 0 bases and J gave up 4 bases; unmatched junction bases: 8. CDR1 is SGHVS and CDR2 is FQNEAQ in the germline V gene. This CDR3 has 17 residues. The CDR3 here is CASSLAAKGTDNEKLFF. The CDR3 nucleotides read TGTGCCAGCAGCTTAGCGGCAAAGGGGACAGATAATGAAAAACTGTTTTTT. Using reference TRBV7-8 and TRBJ1-4 for the parts outside the CDR3, the full variable domain is GAGVSQSPRYKVAKRGQDVALRCDPISGHVSLFWYQQALGQGPEFLTYFQNEAQLDKSGLPSDRFFAERPEGSVSTLKIQRTQQEDSAVYLCASSLAAKGTDNEKLFFGSGTQLSVL.

The chain carries TRBV5-8 and TRBJ2-4, with D possibly TRBD1 on 5 matching bases. V was cut by 3 bases and J by 2 bases, with 12 bases left in between. The germline V gene encodes CDR1 SGHTS and CDR2 YDEGEE. The CDR3 extends over 15 amino acids. The CDR3 sequence: CASSWGRYTKNIQYF. The CDR3 DNA sequence: TGTGCCAGCAGCTGGGGCAGGTATACCAAAAACATTCAGTACTTC.

The V and J genes are TRBV14 and TRBJ2-1, with 7 bases that match TRBD1. The length of the CDR3 is 16 residues. J lost 3 bases, V lost 6 bases, and 11 bases had no gene match. Looked up from germline, CDR1 is SGHDN and CDR2 is FVKESK. The CDR3 here is CASSNVRQGIYNEQFF. DNA for the CDR3: TGTGCCAGCAGTAATGTTAGACAGGGCATCTACAATGAGCAGTTCTTC.

The J gene is TRBJ2-1, the V gene TRBV7-2; 7 positions agree with TRBD2. This CDR3 region has 16 residues. V lost 4 bases and J lost 4; bases outside the gene matches: 10. Germline V gives CDR1 SGHTA, CDR2 FQGNSA. In DNA, the CDR3 is TGTGCCAGCAGCTCCCTCCGGGACTACCTATACAATGAGCAGTTCTTC. Its translation: CASSSLRDYLYNEQFF.

The chain has TRBV29-1 and TRBJ1-2, with 8 bases matching TRBD1. Looked up from germline, CDR1 is SQVTM and CDR2 is ANQGSEA. V trimming: 4 bases; J trimming: 8 bases; junction bases outside the gene matches: 15. CDR3 size: 15 residues. CDR3 protein: CSVAGQGGGKRGYTF. Written as DNA, the CDR3 is TGCAGCGTTGCCGGACAGGGTGGGGGCAAGCGGGGCTACACCTTC. Using reference TRBV29-1 and TRBJ1-2 for the parts outside the CDR3, the full variable domain is SAVISQKPSRDICQRGTSLTIQCQVDSQVTMMFWYRQQPGQSLTLIATANQGSEATYESGFVIDKFPISRPNLTFSTLTVSNMSPEDSSIYLCSVAGQGGGKRGYTFGSGTRLTVV.

The gene calls are TRBV7-8 and TRBJ2-2; perhaps TRBD2 as D (5 bases). Germline V gene data show CDR1 as SGHVS and CDR2 as FQNEAQ. V shed 1 base and J shed 0 bases, with 9 bases lying between them. This CDR3 is 16 amino acids long. The chain's CDR3 is CASSLVAGANTGELFF. The CDR3 DNA is TGTGCCAGCAGCTTAGTAGCCGGGGCGAACACCGGGGAGCTGTTTTTT.

This clone was seen more than once but under ten times. The V call is TRBV28, the J call TRBJ1-5; TRBD1 aligns across 8 bases. Looked up from germline, CDR1 is MDHEN and CDR2 is SYDVKM. The CDR3 has 16 residues. The trim removed 3 bases at V and 2 bases at J, leaving 6 bases unmatched. CDR3 amino acids: CASSLKDRDGNQPQHF. CDR3 DNA sequence: TGTGCCAGCAGTTTGAAGGACAGGGATGGCAATCAGCCCCAGCATTTT.

In this sample, this clone turned up once. The V and J genes are TRBV5-6 and TRBJ2-7; 9 nucleotides match TRBD2. This CDR3 spans 16 amino acids. V was pared by 0 bases and J by 7 bases, with 11 bases of the junction left unmatched. CDR1 is SGHDT, CDR2 YYEEEE, per germline. Written as DNA, the CDR3 is TGTGCCAGCAGCTTGGCTCTAGCGGGGTCCTCGGGGGAGCAGTACTTC. Amino acids: CASSLALAGSSGEQYF.

The count of this clone is one. This chain joins TRBV2 and TRBJ2-1; a possible D gene is TRBD2 (6 bases). The CDR3 length is 13 residues. The germline CDR1 and CDR2 sequences are SNHLY and FYNNEI. The V and J ends lost 10 bases and 4 bases respectively, with 14 bases between them. DNA for the CDR3: TGTGCCACCCAACTAGCCGGATACAATGAGCAGTTCTTC. It specifies CATQLAGYNEQFF.

This clone was detected once. V usage is TRBV4-1 and J usage is TRBJ2-7, with TRBD1 as a possible D gene (6 bases). V was pared by 1 base and J by 4 bases, with 26 bases between. There are 19 residues in the CDR3. CDR1 and CDR2 from the germline V gene are MGHRA and YSYEKL. The CDR3 is CASSQGRPLDSRIDYEQYF. In nucleotides, the CDR3 is TGCGCCAGCAGCCAAGGTCGCCCATTGGACAGCAGGATTGATTACGAGCAGTACTTC.

This chain links TRBV18 with TRBJ2-7; 13 bases fit TRBD2. CDR3 length equals 18 residues. Germline V lookup: CDR1 KGHSH, CDR2 LQKENI. With 3 bases clipped from V and 0 bases from J, the junction kept 8 bases outside the gene matches. CDR3 loop: CASSPGLAGAPSSYEQYF. The CDR3 DNA follows: TGTGCCAGCTCACCCGGACTAGCGGGAGCCCCCAGCTCCTACGAGCAGTACTTC.

The chain recombines TRBV7-8 with TRBJ2-7; D remains ambiguous. Germline V CDR1 and CDR2: SGHVS, FQNEAQ. The CDR3 has 15 amino acids. Trimming took 8 bases from V and 5 from J, leaving 22 bases between them. For the CDR3, the DNA is TGTGCCAGCTGCGAGGAGCCCCACCCTTTGGACGAGCAGTACTTC. Translated, it gives CASCEEPHPLDEQYF.

The chain carries TRBV5-6 and TRBJ2-3; D might be TRBD2 (5 bases). The CDR3 consists of 13 residues. The germline V and J ends were trimmed by 4 bases and 5 bases, with 11 bases remaining between them. Germline V gene data show CDR1 as SGHDT and CDR2 as YYEEEE. This chain's CDR3 is CASSLAAEDTQYF. CDR3 bases: TGTGCCAGCAGCCTTGCAGCGGAAGATACGCAGTATTTT.

The V gene is TRBV15, the J gene TRBJ2-3; weak D call: TRBD2 (6 bases). This CDR3 region has 17 residues. Trimming shortened V by 0 bases and J by 0 bases, and 13 bases separated the two germline ends. CDR1 and CDR2 from the germline V gene are LNHNV and YYDKDF (reference sequence). The CDR3 coding sequence is TGTGCCACCAGCAGAGATCTTAGCGGAACTAGCACAGATACGCAGTATTTT. Residues: CATSRDLSGTSTDTQYF.

In this sample, this clone turned up a few times. The V gene is TRBV19, the J gene TRBJ2-1, with D possibly TRBD2 on 6 matching bases. Trimming took off 1 base at V and 9 bases at J, with 16 bases between the two ends. This CDR3 spans 15 amino acids. The germline V gene encodes CDR1 LNHDA and CDR2 SQIVND (reference sequence). The DNA of the CDR3 is TGTGCCAGTAGTATAGGGACGGGAGTAGTGAGTGAGCAGTTCTTC. Translation gives CASSIGTGVVSEQFF.

This chain connects TRBV7-8 to TRBJ1-5; 11 bases line up with TRBD1. The CDR3 spans 16 residues. Looked up from germline, CDR1 is SGHVS and CDR2 is FQNEAQ. Trimming at V came to 1 base and at J to 6 bases, leaving 5 bases not matched to a gene. The CDR3 loop is CASSLGGTGGGQPQHF. The CDR3 DNA sequence: TGTGCCAGCAGCTTAGGCGGGACAGGGGGAGGTCAGCCCCAGCATTTT.

This chain uses TRBV11-2 with TRBJ2-1, with 8 bases aligning to TRBD2. Germline loops: CDR1 SGHAT, CDR2 FQNNGV. With V trimmed by 5 bases and J by 0 bases, 9 bases remained unmatched. There are 17 residues in the CDR3. This CDR3 reads CASSPGTRESSYNEQFF. CDR3 DNA sequence: TGTGCCAGCAGCCCAGGGACTAGGGAGAGCTCCTACAATGAGCAGTTCTTC.

The chain employs TRBV7-9 and TRBJ2-1; no reliable D call. This CDR3 comprises 13 residues. Trimming pared 5 bases from V and 5 bases from J, leaving 10 bases between. CDR1 SEHNR and CDR2 FQNEAQ come from the germline V gene (reference sequence). The chain's CDR3 is CASSPPRDNEQFF. DNA of the CDR3: TGTGCCAGCAGCCCCCCGCGCGACAATGAGCAGTTCTTC.

This clone has a handful of counts. The chain links TRBV28 to TRBJ1-5; 7 nucleotides line up with TRBD1. This CDR3 region has 14 residues. The germline V gene encodes CDR1 MDHEN and CDR2 SYDVKM. Germline trimming cut 5 bases from V and 7 bases from J; bases unmatched to any gene: 8. The CDR3 loop is CASSVTGVWQPQHF. The CDR3 nucleotides are TGTGCCAGCAGTGTTACAGGGGTGTGGCAGCCCCAGCATTTT.